This TCR beta chain was identified in a study of blood T cells in healthy people across ages. This clonotype was seen once. Its specificity is unknown. The germline V and J ends were trimmed by 4 bases and 15 bases, with 19 bases remaining between them. This CDR3 is built from 13 residues. Germline loops: CDR1 LGHDT, CDR2 YNNKEL (reference sequence). Those donating, healthy Caucasian individuals from Russia, were aged roughly 6 to 100. Findings and limits, study-wide: Comparison with aged donors showed that long-lived donors had more naive CD4+ cells and higher diversity.

Using a J-beta primer mix together with a sample-barcoded 5' primer, a second PCR was run for roughly 6 to 12 cycles. TCRdb used MiXCR to reprocess the 5' RACE reads, holding one entry per CDR3 protein. The table shows roughly 800,000 distinct CDR3 sequences, with roughly 60% occurring only once. The receptor was derived from a man aged 25 to 40 in good health. V is TRBV3-1 and J is TRBJ2-1; TRBD2 is a possible D gene (5 bases). Sequences were obtained from blood. The CDR3 sequence: CASSREGGTKGFF. Here the CDR3 DNA reads TGTGCCAGCAGCCGAGAAGGAGGCACGAAGGGGTTCTTC.